This entry is about one T cell receptor (beta chain). The CDR3 length is 16 residues. Germline V CDR1 and CDR2: SGDLS, YYNGEE. Trimming cost V 1 base and J 0 bases; bases outside gene matches: 5. The data originate from a study of blood T cell repertoires in COVID-19. Study information: From T cells, B-cell-depleted T cells, or PBMCs came the material, which was cDNA or gDNA.

How the authors handled the data: How many nucleated cells were present was estimated from reference gene primer amplification. The assay was immunoSEQ multiplex PCR, and TCRdb's table has in-frame clones only and misses some. Clone size and the V and J calls come from that table; the DNA yielded D and trimming. The sample lists roughly 200,000 clones, roughly 79% occurring once. Sequencing input: peripheral blood. The TCR comes from a woman aged 40 to 55 with COVID-19, enrolled during active disease. J is TRBJ2-3 and V is TRBV9, with TRBD1 matching over 7 bases. The CDR3 DNA sequence: TGTGCCAGCAGCGTACGGACAGGCGGGAGCACAGATACGCAGTATTTT. Protein product: CASSVRTGGSTDTQYF. The full variable domain, completed using reference TRBV9 and TRBJ2-3, is DSGVTQTPKHLITATGQRVTLRCSPRSGDLSVYWYQQSLDQGLQFLIQYYNGEERAKGNILERFSAQQFPDLHSELNLSSLELGDSALYFCASSVRTGGSTDTQYFGPGTRLTVL.